The 20 T cell receptor beta chains below come from one sample, sequenced in a study of T cell changes during pregnancy in multiple sclerosis (dated by TCRdb to the late 2010s). The method was the immunoSEQ multiplex PCR assay. TCRdb carries this immuneACCESS record with in-frame sequences only. Its versions omit some clonotypes, under half of them owing to an unresolved V gene in the studies checked, with the rest unexplained. This sample lists roughly 100,000 clones; 91% were detected once. Approximately 1.5% of the sample is held by the ten biggest clonotypes. This specimen was peripheral blood, taken before pregnancy. All receptors come from a female donor with multiple sclerosis, enrolled in a pregnancy study.

The rearrangement links TRBV7-8 to TRBJ2-1; 11 bases fit TRBD2. J gave up 6 bases and V 5 bases, and 12 bases lay outside the gene matches. Germline V lookup: CDR1 SGHVS, CDR2 FQNEAQ. The CDR3 runs to 17 residues. CDR3 nucleotide sequence: TGTGCCAGCAGCCTAACCTTTAGCGGGGGGGCCGGCAATGAGCAGTTCTTC. Its protein product is CASSLTFSGGAGNEQFF.

The chain links TRBV7-8 to TRBJ1-2, with a weak D call TRBD1 (5 bases). CDR3 length: 14 amino acids. V shed 5 bases and J shed 4 bases, with 14 bases lying between them. Per germline, CDR1 SGHVS and CDR2 FQNEAQ. The CDR3 region has the DNA TGTGCCAGCAGCCGGAATCAGGGTCTCTATGGCTACACCTTC. Amino acid sequence: CASSRNQGLYGYTF.

The rearrangement joins TRBV14 to TRBJ2-7; 7 bases fit TRBD1. V shed 1 base, J shed 4 bases, and the junction held 1 base outside the gene matches. CDR1 SGHDN and CDR2 FVKESK come from the germline V gene. CDR3 length equals 13 residues. CDR3 in amino acids: CASSQADRYEQYF. As DNA, the CDR3 is TGTGCCAGCAGCCAAGCGGACAGGTACGAGCAGTACTTC.

This clone has a single count. The rearrangement joins TRBV6-6 to TRBJ1-2; 8 nucleotides match TRBD1. The V gene end was trimmed by 7 bases and the J gene end by 2 bases; junction bases not matched to a gene: 12. The CDR3 is made up of 16 amino acids. The germline CDR1 and CDR2 sequences are MNHNY and SVGAGI (reference sequence). CDR3 loop: CASTTRTGQINYGYTF. The CDR3, as DNA: TGTGCCAGCACCACCAGGACAGGGCAGATAAACTATGGCTACACCTTC.

The chain employs TRBV30 and TRBJ1-2; D not resolved. Germline V CDR1 and CDR2: GTSNPN, SVGIG (reference sequence). V lost 4 bases and J 0 bases, leaving 9 bases between the germline ends. CDR3 size: 13 residues. CDR3 region: CAWNTATNYGYTF. Here the CDR3 DNA reads TGTGCCTGGAACACAGCAACTAACTATGGCTACACCTTC.

The chain is built from TRBV7-2 and TRBJ1-6; 9 nucleotides agree with TRBD1. Germline-derived CDR1 and CDR2 are SGHTA and FQGNSA. The CDR3 spans 16 residues. The V segment lost 5 bases and the J segment 9 bases; nucleotides outside the gene matches: 11. The CDR3 nucleotides read TGTGCCAGCAGCACGCAGACAGGGGGTAATGGTTCACCCCTCCACTTT. Its translation is CASSTQTGGNGSPLHF.

This clone was seen more than once but under ten times. The V call is TRBV30, the J call TRBJ1-1, with D perhaps TRBD1 (5 bases). From germline, CDR1 is GTSNPN and CDR2 SVGIG (reference sequence). CDR3 length: 12 amino acids. The ends were cut back, 5 bases at V and 2 bases at J, with 9 bases in the middle. The CDR3 region has the DNA TGTGCCTGGCAGGGAGGTAACACTGAAGCTTTCTTT. This translates into CAWQGGNTEAFF.

This sequence joins TRBV2 and TRBJ2-7; 7 bases agree with TRBD2. Germline CDR1 is SNHLY and CDR2 is FYNNEI. This CDR3 has 14 residues. The J segment lost 4 bases and the V segment lost 8 bases, leaving 11 bases of the junction unmatched. The CDR3 sequence: CASARPGGAYEQYF. The CDR3 DNA sequence: TGTGCCAGCGCCCGGCCGGGGGGTGCTTACGAGCAGTACTTC.

The rearrangement uses TRBV7-2 and TRBJ2-1; D gene unclear. V was trimmed by 2 bases and J by 2 bases, leaving 4 bases between them. This CDR3 region has 13 residues. The V gene's germline CDR1 is SGHTA and CDR2 FQGNSA. The CDR3 here is CASSLSTYNEQFF. DNA of the CDR3: TGTGCCAGCAGCTTATCTACCTACAATGAGCAGTTCTTC.

The J gene is TRBJ2-7, the V gene TRBV7-2; 11 bases fit TRBD1. Germline CDR1 SGHTA, CDR2 FQGNSA. The CDR3 totals 16 residues. V was clipped by 3 bases and J by 5 bases; unmatched bases: 9. This CDR3 is CASSLDTDRGRDEQYF. In DNA, the CDR3 is TGTGCCAGCAGCTTGGACACGGACAGGGGGCGCGACGAGCAGTACTTC.

This chain uses TRBV6-5 with TRBJ1-4; the match to TRBD1 covers 7 bases. The CDR3 extends over 15 amino acids. Per the germline V gene, CDR1 is MNHEY and CDR2 is SVGAGI. V trimming: 2 bases; J trimming: 8 bases; junction bases outside the gene matches: 8. The CDR3 spells CASSYLRTGREKLFF. The CDR3 nucleotides are TGTGCCAGCAGTTACCTCAGGACAGGTCGCGAAAAACTGTTTTTT.

The J gene is TRBJ2-3, the V gene TRBV6-1; D may be TRBD1 (6 bases). CDR3 size: 15 residues. The germline V gene encodes CDR1 MNHNS and CDR2 SASEGT. Trimming stripped 2 bases from V and 2 bases from J, with 11 bases between. The CDR3 is CASSESRGITDTQYF. CDR3 in DNA: TGTGCCAGCAGTGAATCTAGGGGGATCACAGATACGCAGTATTTT.

This chain joins TRBV11-3 and TRBJ1-6; 8 nucleotides agree with TRBD1. The trim removed 1 base at V and 9 bases at J, leaving 2 bases unmatched. Germline CDR1 reads SGHNT; CDR2 reads YENEEA. This CDR3 has 14 amino acids. The CDR3 protein is CASSLAGGGSPLHF. The CDR3 DNA follows: TGTGCCAGCAGCTTAGCAGGGGGCGGTTCACCCCTCCACTTT.

V gene TRBV6-1 combines with J gene TRBJ1-1; D is unclear. The germline V gene has CDR1 MNHNS and CDR2 SASEGT. Between the trimmed V and J ends, which lost 0 bases and 7 bases, there was a span of 9 bases. The CDR3 loop spans 13 amino acids. The CDR3 coding sequence is TGTGCCAGCAGTGAAGCGCACGATAGTGAAGCTTTCTTT. Translation gives CASSEAHDSEAFF.

The V gene is TRBV5-6, the J gene TRBJ1-3; TRBD1 aligns across 8 bases. This CDR3 has 14 residues. The junction had 1 base not matched to a gene; V was cut back by 4 bases and J by 1 base. Germline V gene lookup returns CDR1 SGHDT and CDR2 YYEEEE. CDR3 bases: TGTGCCAGCAGCAGGACAGGGTCTGGAAACACCATATATTTT. This translates into CASSRTGSGNTIYF.

The genes are TRBV18 and TRBJ1-1; D gene ambiguous. CDR3 length: 13 amino acids. Trimming removed 5 bases at V and 4 bases at J, with 11 bases between. The germline V gene has CDR1 KGHSH and CDR2 LQKENI. CDR3 sequence reads: CASSETWSTEAFF. CDR3 in DNA: TGTGCCAGCTCAGAAACATGGAGCACTGAAGCTTTCTTT.

The chain links TRBV2 to TRBJ1-4; D is ambiguous. The CDR3 loop spans 14 amino acids. From germline, CDR1 is SNHLY and CDR2 FYNNEI. The ends were cut back, 8 bases at V and 0 bases at J, with 10 bases in the middle. CDR3 protein: CASEGGATNEKLFF. The CDR3 DNA reads as TGTGCCAGCGAAGGTGGAGCAACTAATGAAAAACTGTTTTTT.

The V call is TRBV11-2, the J call TRBJ2-7, with D maybe TRBD1 (5 bases). CDR3 length: 15 residues. The V end lost 5 bases, the J end lost 3 bases, and 17 bases lay between the germline ends. CDR1 is SGHAT, CDR2 FQNNGV, per germline. In DNA form, the CDR3 reads TGTGCCAGCAGCCCCCCAGGGCAGGTTGGCTACGAGCAGTACTTC. Amino acid sequence: CASSPPGQVGYEQYF.

The gene calls are TRBV5-4 and TRBJ1-3, with D possibly matching TRBD1 (6 bases). Germline-derived CDR1 and CDR2 are SGHNT and YYREEE (reference sequence). V lost 0 bases and J 8 bases, leaving 12 bases between the germline ends. This CDR3 region has 14 residues. CDR3: CASSLGDIKDTIYF. Here the CDR3 DNA reads TGTGCCAGCAGCTTGGGGGACATTAAGGACACCATATATTTT.

This clone was seen just once. This chain joins TRBV28 and TRBJ1-1, with D possibly matching TRBD1 (5 bases). CDR1 MDHEN and CDR2 SYDVKM come from the germline V gene. The CDR3 contains 11 residues. The V end was cut by 5 bases, the J end by 9 bases, with 10 bases between. The CDR3 DNA follows: TGTGCCAGCAGTCCAGGGCGTCAAGCTTTCTTT. This sequence encodes CASSPGRQAFF.